This T cell receptor (beta chain) is drawn from a study of shared clonotypes between healthy human individuals. Study-wide background: Each donor contributed plates that comprised three CD4 naive, three CD4 memory, two CD8 naive and one CD8 memory.

Assay used: immunoSEQ multiplex PCR; TCRdb lists only in-frame clones, some missing. Among some 2,500,000 clones listed, 85% to 95% were seen once. Looked up from germline, CDR1 is LGHNA and CDR2 is YNFKEQ. The V and J ends lost 4 bases and 3 bases respectively, with 16 bases between them. The CDR3 has 15 residues. The V call is TRBV4-2, the J call TRBJ2-7; D may be TRBD1 (5 bases). The sample comprised naive CD4+ T cells from PBMCs. Indicated subset: CD45RA+ positively selected. This receptor was obtained from a man in his late teens or twenties in good health. Some clones in this sample may be carry-over from other donors' samples. In DNA, the CDR3 is TGTGCCAGCAGCCGCGAGGCAGGGAATAACTACGAGCAGTACTTC. This sequence encodes CASSREAGNNYEQYF.